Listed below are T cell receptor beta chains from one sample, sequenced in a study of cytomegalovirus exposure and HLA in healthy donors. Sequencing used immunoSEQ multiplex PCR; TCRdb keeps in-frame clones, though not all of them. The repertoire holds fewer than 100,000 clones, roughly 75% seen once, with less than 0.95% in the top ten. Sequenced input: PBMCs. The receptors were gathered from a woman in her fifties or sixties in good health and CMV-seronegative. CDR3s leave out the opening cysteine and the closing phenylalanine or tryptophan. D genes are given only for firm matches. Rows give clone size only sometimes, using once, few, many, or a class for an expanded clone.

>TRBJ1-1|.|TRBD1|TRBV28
ASTSGGQAWDTEAF
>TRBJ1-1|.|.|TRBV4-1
ASSQTSEHRTAEAF
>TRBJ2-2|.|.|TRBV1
TSSQEGASPNSTGELF
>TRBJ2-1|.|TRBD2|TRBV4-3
ASSLTALAGGYNEQF
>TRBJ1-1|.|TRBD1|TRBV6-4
ASSDGDSMNTEAF
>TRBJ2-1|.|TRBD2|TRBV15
ATSRGLAAYNEQF
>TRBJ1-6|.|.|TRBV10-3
AISVEENSPLH
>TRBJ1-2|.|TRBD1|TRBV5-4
ASSWKATGEGYT
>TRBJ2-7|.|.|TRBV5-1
ASSRGTGITYEQY
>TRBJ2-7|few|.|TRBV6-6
ASSYSGGEQY
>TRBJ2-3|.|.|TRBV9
ASSVLQAFADTQY
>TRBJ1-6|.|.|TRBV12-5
ASGLVRLGGDSPLH
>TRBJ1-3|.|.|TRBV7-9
ASSSAQGYGNTIY
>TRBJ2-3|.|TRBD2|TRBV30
AWSVGREGSTDTQY
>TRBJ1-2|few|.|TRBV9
ASSAGGLDGYT
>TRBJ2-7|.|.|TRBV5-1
ASSRGNEQY
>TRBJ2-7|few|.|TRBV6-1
ASRYPGFYEQY
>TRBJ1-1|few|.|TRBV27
ASSLIGGEVGNTEAF
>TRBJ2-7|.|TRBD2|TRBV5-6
ASSSGTRAQY
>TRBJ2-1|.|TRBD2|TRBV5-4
ASSSGTSGAVRYEQF
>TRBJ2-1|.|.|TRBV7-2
ASSLGIAPYLEEQF
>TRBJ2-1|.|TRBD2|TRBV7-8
ASSPTLAPLMLSSYNEQF
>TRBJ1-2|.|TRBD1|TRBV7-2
ASSLMDRDYYGYT
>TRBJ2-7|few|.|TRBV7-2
ASSFDIRSDEQY
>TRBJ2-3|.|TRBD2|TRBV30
AWSGTSGDTQY
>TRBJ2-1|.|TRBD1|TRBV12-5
ASGLVNPTLRDSEAYNEQF
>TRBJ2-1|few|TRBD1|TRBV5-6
ASSLGTGGNEQF
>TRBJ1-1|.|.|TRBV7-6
ASSLARGSGTEAF
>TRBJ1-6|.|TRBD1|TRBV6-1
ASNLPGQGYSPLH
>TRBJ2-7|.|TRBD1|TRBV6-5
ASSRTQGVDEQY
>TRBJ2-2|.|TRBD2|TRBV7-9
ASSFGGSEYGELF
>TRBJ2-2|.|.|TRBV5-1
ASSENSPNTGELF
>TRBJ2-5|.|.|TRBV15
ATSRSSGVEETQY
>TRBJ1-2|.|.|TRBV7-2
ASSLRVGRHGYT
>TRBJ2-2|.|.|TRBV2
ASTAGPKLNTGELF
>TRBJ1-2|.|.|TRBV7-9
ASSLALLDGYT
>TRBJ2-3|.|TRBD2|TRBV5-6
ASSLELAGVADTQY
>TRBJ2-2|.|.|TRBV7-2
ASSLRNPVGGTGELF
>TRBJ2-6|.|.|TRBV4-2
ASSQDLRGRSGANVLT